The 13 T cell receptor beta chains below all came from one sample that was sequenced in a study of T cell responses to AZD1222 COVID-19 vaccine. TCRdb keeps only in-frame clones here, not all; method: immunoSEQ multiplex PCR. The sample includes around 140,000 clones, 80% to 95% of them seen just once. The sample consisted of peripheral blood, taken 28 days after the second AZD1222 dose. Receptors originate from an adult who received the AZD1222 COVID-19 vaccine.

A single count supports this clone. This chain joins TRBV7-9 and TRBJ2-1; 7 nucleotides match TRBD2. V shed 3 bases and J 4 bases; nucleotides not matched to a gene: 6. The CDR3 runs 15 residues. Per germline, CDR1 SEHNR and CDR2 FQNEAQ (reference sequence). This CDR3 reads CASSLVGGPYNEQFF. The CDR3 bases are TGTGCCAGCAGCTTGGTGGGAGGGCCTTACAATGAGCAGTTCTTC.

This sequence joins TRBV11-1 and TRBJ2-1, with a possible D match to TRBD2 (5 bases). The CDR3 is made up of 15 amino acids. Trimming took off 2 bases at V and 0 bases at J, with 8 bases between the two ends. Per germline, CDR1 SGHAT and CDR2 FQDESV (reference sequence). The CDR3, as DNA: TGTGCCAGCAGCTTACGGAGGAGCTCCTACAATGAGCAGTTCTTC. Translated: CASSLRRSSYNEQFF.

The CDR3 nucleotides are TGTGCCAGCAGCTCCTCGGACAGGGGGCGAACGGGAGCTTTCTTT. Protein sequence: CASSSSDRGRTGAFF. The chain combines TRBV13 with TRBJ1-1, with 11 bases fitting TRBD1. In germline, CDR1 is PRHDT, CDR2 FYEKMQ (reference sequence). The CDR3 loop spans 15 amino acids. Unmatched junction bases numbered 11, after V lost 4 bases and J lost 10 bases.

The rearrangement links TRBV28 to TRBJ1-2, with D unclear. The CDR3 sequence is 15 residues long. V lost 5 bases and J 3 bases, leaving 16 bases between the germline ends. Germline-derived CDR1 and CDR2 are MDHEN and SYDVKM. This CDR3 reads CASSPRLGLYYGYTF. In DNA, the CDR3 is TGTGCCAGCAGTCCCCGACTCGGACTATACTATGGCTACACCTTC.

The CDR3 nucleotides are TGTGCCAGCAGCCCCTACCCCAATCAGCCCCAGCATTTT. The encoded protein is CASSPYPNQPQHF. The chain links TRBV7-8 to TRBJ1-5, with D unresolved. There are 13 residues in the CDR3. CDR1 and CDR2 from the germline V gene are SGHVS and FQNEAQ. Trimming pared 5 bases from V and 3 bases from J, leaving 8 bases between.

In DNA form, the CDR3 reads TGTGCCAGCAGCTTAGGGGCCAGCAATCAGCCCCAGCATTTT. This codes for CASSLGASNQPQHF. V gene TRBV7-2 combines with J gene TRBJ1-5; D not resolved. Germline lookup yields CDR1 SGHTA and CDR2 FQGNSA. CDR3 length equals 14 residues. V lost 1 base and J lost 1, with 5 bases in between.

As DNA, the CDR3 is TGTGCCAGCAGCAAACAGGGGGTAGGCGGGGAGCTGTTTTTT. Its protein product is CASSKQGVGGELFF. This chain uses TRBV6-5 with TRBJ2-2; TRBD1 aligns across 8 bases. Germline CDR1 reads MNHEY; CDR2 reads SVGAGI. This CDR3 is built from 14 residues. Unmatched junction bases numbered 7, after V lost 6 bases and J lost 7 bases.

This sequence joins TRBV13 and TRBJ2-7, with D possibly being TRBD2 (6 bases). Trimming left V 0 bases short and J 1 base short, with 16 bases between. Germline loops: CDR1 PRHDT, CDR2 FYEKMQ (reference sequence). This CDR3 is built from 17 residues. The CDR3, as DNA: TGTGCCAGCAGCTTAGGCCCCCGGGGACTTCTATCCTACGAGCAGTACTTC. It codes for CASSLGPRGLLSYEQYF.

V is TRBV19 and J is TRBJ1-5, with D unclear. This CDR3 is 15 amino acids long. Germline-derived CDR1 and CDR2 are LNHDA and SQIVND (reference sequence). The V gene lost 3 bases and the J gene lost 7 bases, with 16 bases spanning the gap. The CDR3 DNA reads TGTGCCAGTAGTATCCGGCTTACGGCACACCAGCCCCAGCATTTT. Translation: CASSIRLTAHQPQHF.

The chain combines TRBV7-3 with TRBJ2-6; D call uncertain. Germline V gives CDR1 SGHTA, CDR2 FQGTGA. This CDR3 is built from 17 residues. Trimming took off 1 base at V and 0 bases at J, with 10 bases between the two ends. The chain's CDR3 is CASSLIGLDSGANVLTF. DNA for the CDR3: TGTGCCAGCAGCTTAATTGGGCTGGACTCTGGGGCCAACGTCCTGACTTTC.

On this clone: One end of the junction is discordant with germline, which a read error may explain. The chain links TRBV7-7 to TRBJ2-5; 15 nucleotides line up with TRBD2. The length of the CDR3 is 17 residues. Germline values: CDR1 SSHAT, CDR2 FNYEAQ (reference sequence). The CDR3 DNA reads TGTGCTAGCAGTCTAGGACTAGCGGGAGGGCCGAGGGAGACCCAGTACTTC. It is translated as CASSLGLAGGPRETQYF.

The V call is TRBV19, the J call TRBJ1-1; unclear D gene. V lost 5 bases and J lost 2, with 9 bases in between. The CDR3 runs 13 residues. Germline CDR1 reads LNHDA; CDR2 reads SQIVND (reference sequence). The CDR3 region has the DNA TGTGCCAGTAGTCCTACACGCAACACTGAAGCTTTCTTT. Translated, it gives CASSPTRNTEAFF.

V is TRBV4-1 and J is TRBJ1-2; D gene uncertain. CDR3 length: 13 residues. Looked up from germline, CDR1 is MGHRA and CDR2 is YSYEKL. Trimming removed 2 bases from V and 2 bases from J, with 6 bases in between. CDR3 sequence (DNA): TGCGCCAGCAGCCAAATATCAAACTATGGCTACACCTTC. It specifies CASSQISNYGYTF.